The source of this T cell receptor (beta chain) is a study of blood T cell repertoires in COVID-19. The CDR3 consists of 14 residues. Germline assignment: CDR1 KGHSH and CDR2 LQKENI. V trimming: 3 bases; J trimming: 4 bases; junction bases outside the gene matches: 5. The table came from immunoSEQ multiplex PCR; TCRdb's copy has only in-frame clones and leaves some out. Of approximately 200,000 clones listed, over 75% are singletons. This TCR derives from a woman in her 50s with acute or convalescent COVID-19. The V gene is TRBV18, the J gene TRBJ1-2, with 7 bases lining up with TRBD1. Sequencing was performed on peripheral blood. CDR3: CASSPTGSRYGYTF. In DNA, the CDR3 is TGTGCCAGCTCACCGACAGGGAGTCGCTATGGCTACACCTTC.